The sequence of this T cell receptor beta chain was determined in a study of cytomegalovirus exposure and HLA in healthy donors (dated by TCRdb to about 2017). Context from the whole study: According to an earlier analysis of around 600 of the donors, 150 million to 200 million T cells yielded 90 million to 130 million unique TCR beta sequences and about 300 Gb of sequence data. High-throughput TCR immunosequencing, statistical association of individual TCRs with disease status, and machine learning were combined to predict cytomegalovirus infection status. Class I and class II HLA loci were covered by the typing at four-digit resolution. A separate validation cohort of 100 to 150 different subjects was used in addition to the 666-subject first cohort. Donor age, sex, ethnicity and CMV serostatus were compiled together with the repertoire data. The study profiled the T cell repertoires of under 700 subjects by immunosequencing and related them to cytomegalovirus serostatus. In the later analysis, no new phenotypic data were used to find candidate immune exposures; instead, reliance was placed on TCR beta sequences and their occurrence across donors. A later analysis re-analyzed previously published TCR beta repertoires from 666 donors and added high-resolution HLA genotyping to study TCR occurrence patterns. All discovery cohort repertoires had been generated on a single sequencing platform. A later genetic analysis used genome-wide SNP genotypes for about 65% of the roughly 670 donors, treating that subset as a discovery cohort. An earlier analysis of some 500 of the donors applied high-throughput TCR beta sequencing to assess whether each TCR beta V gene segment acted as functional or pseudogenic. On average, 235,054 unique TCR beta nucleotide sequences were sequenced per donor among 398 genotyped donors of the cohort, with roughly 18% of those sequences being non-productive. A handful of DR-DQ haplotypes were handled as single units for association and clustering because linkage in the cohort was strong. The study was designed to test whether signatures of past pathogen exposure could be identified by cataloging public T cell receptors. An early release that covered some 640 HLA-typed donors contained around 330 gigabases of sequencing data and some 87 million unique TCR sequences. The genetic ancestry cluster associated with self-reported Caucasian donors included about 81% of the 300 to 450 genotyped donors. The number of donors typed differed by locus, with about 629-640 for A, B, C, DRB1 and DQB1, roughly 520 for DQA1, 600 to 610 for DPA1, and some 450 for DPB1.

Including cysteine and phenylalanine, the CDR3 has 18 amino acids. The only DNA kept is the CDR3, 54 bases in frame from the first base. The cohort comprised 666 healthy bone marrow donors. Cohort members were all nominally healthy when sampled, although unrecorded immune exposures were likely present. The donor tested CMV seronegative and was one of the 352 seronegative cohort members. A peripheral blood sample was collected from each donor, and TCR beta sequencing was performed on peripheral blood mononuclear cells. The Qiagen DNeasy Blood Extraction Kit was used to extract genomic DNA from the blood cell samples. The investigation overall reported the following: A total of 150 or so TCR beta chains were listed by the study as associated with cytomegalovirus. Some IMGT-functional V segments, including TRBV6-2 and TRBV6-3, could not be distinguished by the 87-base-pair reads and were therefore excluded. In a later genetic analysis, fewer N-insertions in productive TCRs were reported among donors in an Asian-associated ancestry cluster than the approximately 670-donor mean. The presence/absence analyses assumed that sequencing depth was roughly uniform across donors, and that assumption may not be true. In both the original and validation cohorts, the classifier was reported to diagnose cytomegalovirus status with high specificity and sensitivity. Most TCR sequences were observed very rarely across donors, whereas some public TCRs were present in many individuals. The only immune exposure information available for the cohort was CMV serostatus. According to the authors, the approach could potentially be generalized to other disease states and immunological phenotypes. Because HLA typing was missing for some donors at each locus, association tests included only the typed subset. A later analysis found that HLA-associated TCR beta chains were more clonally expanded and had lower generation probabilities than equally common non-associated chains. In a later analysis, over 15,000 TCR beta sequences were associated with specific HLA alleles at a false discovery rate of 0.05. A further reported finding was that TCR beta sequences accurately predicted the HLA-A and HLA-B alleles for most subjects in the first cohort. Strong co-occurrence of HLA alleles, especially DR and DQ, made assigning TCR associations to individual alleles difficult. In a later genetic analysis, a missense DCLRE1C variant was associated with V-gene and J-gene trimming of TCR beta chains, and the association was replicated in an independent cohort. Because counts were too low, roughly 16 rarely observed V segments, including chromosome 9 orphons, were excluded from the earlier analysis of about 500 of the donors. A cluster of highly shared sequence variants was judged likely to represent a technical artifact of the sequencing pipeline. Correlated functional status among segregating V segments might be attributable to linkage disequilibrium, but an unknown experimental factor could not be ruled out. A later analysis reported that several top co-occurrence clusters appeared linked to parvovirus B19, influenza, CMV and Epstein-Barr virus. A few of the identified cytomegalovirus-associated TCR beta chains were confirmed in vitro to be specific for cytomegalovirus antigens. Only TCR beta chains were sequenced in this cohort, and the absence of alpha or paired-chain data limited detectable features. An earlier analysis of some 560 of the donors showed that most TCR beta V segments appeared in productive rearrangements either about 87% or about 30% of the time, which broadly matched IMGT annotations. In a later analysis, the rate of TCR association differed among HLA loci, with DRB1 alleles having the most associated TCRs and HLA-C alleles having the fewest. A later analysis found that most CMV-associated TCR beta chains appeared HLA-restricted, with HLA associations seemingly driven largely by CMV exposure.

In the case of this clone: This receptor's antigen is unknown. One base away there is no much larger clone; base qualities are not given.

The library was made by the immunoSEQ multiplex PCR assay. For the multiplex PCR, a mixture combining 60 forward primers for TCR Vbeta segments and 13 reverse primers for TCR Jbeta segments was used. The CDR3 region of rearranged TCR beta genes was amplified from genomic DNA with a multiplex PCR assay. The Illumina HiSeq System was used to sequence the amplified TCR beta libraries as 87-base-pair reads. From the authors' description of their analysis: Across the 670 or so repertoires, a later analysis counted roughly 77 million unique TCR beta chains, about 10 million of which were shared by at least two donors. Raw reads were error-corrected and collapsed into unique sequences by a nearest-neighbor algorithm in which closely related sequences were merged to remove PCR and sequencing errors. Alignment of CDR3 sequences to IMGT reference sequences was used to assign V, D and J gene segments. For a sequence to be retained, a match of at least six nucleotides was required to both a V gene segment and a J gene segment. Rearrangements were classified as productive when the CDR3 lacked stop codons and remained in frame with V and J, and all other rearrangements were classified as non-productive. CDR3 was defined by IMGT convention, running from the second conserved V-encoded cysteine to the conserved J-encoded phenylalanine. The earlier analysis of roughly 590 of the donors excluded sequences that lacked an unambiguous match to a single V gene segment. An earlier analysis of fewer than 750 of the donors called V segments functional above 56.7% productive rearrangements and segregating when the between-donor standard deviation exceeded 5%. A statistical classification framework was built to diagnose cytomegalovirus status from the catalog of TCR beta chain sequences. A later analysis assigned V and J genes by comparing TCR nucleotide sequences with IMGT/GENE-DB human TR gene sequences. A later analysis assigned CDR3 sequences and most-parsimonious VDJ recombination scenarios with the TCRdist pipeline. In a later analysis, each TCR beta chain was defined by its CDR3 amino acid sequence together with its V-gene family, and reads without a unique V-gene family were excluded. In a later analysis, around 650 highly shared, low-generation-probability nucleotide sequences were removed to address suspected cross-contamination and a sequencing artifact. In a later analysis, a clonal expansion index for each public chain was calculated from normalized within-repertoire ranks of inferred template counts. A later analysis computed generation probabilities with a VDJ recombination model fitted to out-of-frame rearrangements, and checked the results against IGoR. In a later analysis, hypergeometric tests were used to score TCR-TCR, TCR-HLA and TCR-CMV co-occurrence, with a repertoire-size bias correction applied to TCR pairs. False discovery rates were estimated in a later analysis by permuting HLA or CMV assignments 20 times. In a later analysis, co-occurring TCRs were grouped using DBSCAN, with TCRdist sequence similarity added in when clustering inside HLA-allele-positive subsets. Repertoires with fewer than 30,000 or more than 120,000 public chains were left out of co-occurrence clustering, as were five repertoires with anomalous nucleotide sharing. In TCRdb, the immuneACCESS table is reduced to in-frame sequences with V and J assigned. These tables do not hold every clone; where another copy was compared, an unresolved V gene accounts for under half, and the others remain unexplained. V and J calls and clone size are given by that table; D and trimming were obtained from the DNA. The sample profile shows approximately 190,000 clones; over 70% of them were found once. The ten largest clones add up to approximately 3.9% of the sample.

This TCR derives from a man aged 50-60 years in good health and CMV-seronegative. The chain employs TRBV21-1 and TRBJ2-1; the D call in the table, TRBD2, was not verified against the DNA. TRBV21-1 represents a pseudogene. Sequenced sample: PBMCs. CDR3 region: CASSGRSARGGLKNEQFF. The nucleotide sequence is TGTGCCAGCAGCGGACGAAGCGCGCGGGGGGGCCTAAAAAATGAGCAGTTCTTC.